These 30 T cell receptor beta chains originate from one sample sequenced in a study of Ad26.COV2.S vaccination and SARS-CoV-2 variants (dated by TCRdb to 2020 to 2022). Per the publication, the treatment or condition label means: roughly 18 received Ad26.COV2.S at low or high dose, single or two shots; several received placebo; per-sample allocation not given. Repertoires of vaccine and placebo recipients were sequenced from samples collected on day 63 after the first injection. The receptor library was made with the immunoSEQ multiplex PCR assay. In TCRdb, the immuneACCESS table is reduced to in-frame sequences with V and J assigned. These tables do not hold every clone; where another copy was compared, an unresolved V gene accounts for under half, and the others remain unexplained. This sample lists 300,000 to 350,000 clones; around nine tenths were detected once. Of the sample, 5% falls within the top ten clones.

The starting material was peripheral blood, obtained in a trial of Ad26.COV2.S vaccine versus placebo. These TCRs come from a person aged 18 to 65 who received the Ad26.COV2.S COVID-19 vaccine or a placebo.

The gene calls are TRBV11-3 and TRBJ2-2, with a possible D match to TRBD1 (6 bases). The CDR3 extends over 17 amino acids. V lost 2 bases and J 0 bases, leaving 13 bases between the germline ends. Germline V gene lookup returns CDR1 SGHNT and CDR2 YENEEA. The CDR3 DNA sequence: TGTGCCAGCAGCTTAACCTGGACAGAGACGAACACCGGGGAGCTGTTTTTT. This translates into CASSLTWTETNTGELFF.

This chain links TRBV7-2 with TRBJ2-5; D gene unclear. Germline CDR1 reads SGHTA; CDR2 reads FQGNSA. V was cut by 4 bases and J by 5 bases, with 11 bases left in between. The CDR3 has 13 amino acids. CDR3 in amino acids: CASSSLPWETQYF. For the CDR3, the DNA is TGTGCCAGCAGCTCGCTCCCTTGGGAGACCCAGTACTTC. Variable domain in full (rest from reference TRBV7-2 and TRBJ2-5): GAGVSQSPSNKVTEKGKDVELRCDPISGHTALYWYRQSLGQGLEFLIYFQGNSAPDKSGLPSDRFSAERTGGSVSTLTIQRTQQEDSAVYLCASSSLPWETQYFGPGTRLLVL.

This clone was observed once. The genes are TRBV4-1 and TRBJ2-5; 10 bases are shared with TRBD1. The V gene's germline CDR1 is MGHRA and CDR2 YSYEKL. The V gene end was trimmed by 5 bases and the J gene end by 4 bases; junction bases not matched to a gene: 7. The CDR3 spans 15 residues. The CDR3, as DNA: TGCGCCAGCAGCAAAAGACAGGGGGCGGCAGAGACCCAGTACTTC. It is translated as CASSKRQGAAETQYF.

The chain links TRBV11-2 to TRBJ1-4; perhaps TRBD1 as D (5 bases). Per germline, CDR1 SGHAT and CDR2 FQNNGV. The CDR3 totals 14 residues. V gave up 2 bases and J gave up 5 bases, with 9 bases separating them. CDR3 DNA: TGTGCCAGCAGCTTATCACAGGAGAATGAAAAACTGTTTTTT. Translating it yields CASSLSQENEKLFF. Drawing the rest from reference TRBV11-2 and TRBJ1-4, the complete variable domain is EAGVAQSPRYKIIEKRQSVAFWCNPISGHATLYWYQQILGQGPKLLIQFQNNGVVDDSQLPKDRFSAERLKGVDSTLKIQPAKLEDSAVYLCASSLSQENEKLFFGSGTQLSVL.

This chain connects TRBV11-2 to TRBJ2-2; TRBD1 agrees at 8 bases. CDR3 length: 14 amino acids. Per the germline V gene, CDR1 is SGHAT and CDR2 is FQNNGV. Unmatched junction bases numbered 9, after V lost 5 bases and J lost 10 bases. The CDR3 here is CASSPRQGKMELFF. CDR3 sequence (DNA): TGTGCCAGCAGCCCGCGACAGGGGAAGATGGAGCTGTTTTTT.

The chain links TRBV6-6 to TRBJ1-3, with D unresolved. Per the germline V gene, CDR1 is MNHNY and CDR2 is SVGAGI (reference sequence). Deletions cut 4 bases from V and 0 bases from J, with 10 bases between. This CDR3 contains 15 residues. The CDR3 sequence: CASSSLGFSGNTIYF. CDR3 DNA sequence: TGTGCCAGCAGTTCCCTAGGGTTCTCTGGAAACACCATATATTTT.

The chain recombines TRBV6-2 or TRBV6-3 with TRBJ1-2, with a possible D match to TRBD1 (6 bases). Germline-derived CDR1 and CDR2 are MNHEY and SVGEGT. The length of the CDR3 is 13 residues. Trimming took 6 bases from V and 4 from J, leaving 12 bases between them. The CDR3 reads CASSLDSIYGYTF. DNA of the CDR3: TGTGCCAGCAGCTTGGACAGTATCTATGGCTACACCTTC.

The rearrangement joins TRBV9 to TRBJ1-5; 8 nucleotides match TRBD1. The V gene end was trimmed by 3 bases and the J gene end by 4 bases; junction bases not matched to a gene: 0. This CDR3 is 13 amino acids long. From germline, CDR1 is SGDLS and CDR2 YYNGEE. The CDR3 sequence is CASSGQGNQPQHF. The CDR3 nucleotides are TGTGCCAGCAGCGGACAGGGGAATCAGCCCCAGCATTTT.

The chain is built from TRBV28 and TRBJ2-1; D is perhaps TRBD1 (6 bases). The CDR3 loop spans 11 amino acids. V gave up 4 bases and J gave up 15 bases, with 13 bases separating them. Germline V gene data show CDR1 as MDHEN and CDR2 as SYDVKM. For the CDR3, the DNA is TGTGCCAGCAGTTCGGACAGTAAGAGGTTCTTC. Translating gives CASSSDSKRFF.

The chain recombines TRBV18 with TRBJ2-2, with TRBD2 matching 11 bases. The J segment lost 0 bases and the V segment lost 2 bases, leaving 2 bases of the junction unmatched. CDR1 KGHSH and CDR2 LQKENI come from the germline V gene. The CDR3 is 17 residues long. The CDR3 protein is CASSPGLAGSNTGELFF. CDR3 bases: TGTGCCAGCTCACCAGGACTAGCGGGTTCGAACACCGGGGAGCTGTTTTTT.

CDR3: CASSSAGNSQAFF. DNA for the CDR3: TGTGCCAGCAGTTCCGCCGGGAACAGCCAAGCTTTCTTT. The rearrangement uses TRBV6-2 or TRBV6-3 and TRBJ1-1; no reliable D call. The V gene lost 4 bases and the J gene lost 9 bases, with 15 bases spanning the gap. The CDR3 is 13 amino acids. Germline V CDR1 and CDR2: MNHEY, SVGEGT.

As to this clone: This CDR3 is also generated by other DNA sequences in the sample. This chain joins TRBV5-1 and TRBJ2-7; D unclear. The CDR3 has 13 amino acids. Germline V gene sequence: CDR1 SGHRS, CDR2 YFSETQ. V was shortened by 0 bases and J by 4 bases, with 8 bases between the two germline ends. CDR3 nucleotides: TGCGCCAGCAGCTTGGCCGTGGATTACGAGCAGTACTTC. It encodes CASSLAVDYEQYF.

Points on this clone: This specimen includes other DNA sequences encoding the same CDR3. The genes are TRBV5-1 and TRBJ2-2; no firm D call. V was shortened by 5 bases and J by 2 bases, with 7 bases between the two germline ends. The CDR3 consists of 13 residues. Per the germline V gene, CDR1 is SGHRS and CDR2 is YFSETQ. The CDR3 DNA is TGCGCCAGCAGTCTACAAAACACCGGGGAGCTGTTTTTT. This encodes CASSLQNTGELFF.

This clone was recorded only once. A junction end diverges from the germline sequence, so it may reflect a read error. This chain connects TRBV6-1 to TRBJ1-6, with D hard to call. The length of the CDR3 is 14 residues. Germline loops: CDR1 MNHNS, CDR2 SASEGT. CDR3 sequence reads: CASSDVRIRSPFHF. The DNA for the CDR3 is TGTGCCAGCAGTGACGTAAGAATACGGTCACCCTTCCACTTT.

The chain's CDR3 is CASNKIWTGSGTEAFF. The CDR3 DNA reads TGCGCCAGCAACAAGATATGGACAGGCTCGGGCACTGAAGCTTTCTTT. The rearrangement joins TRBV5-1 to TRBJ1-1; TRBD1 aligns across 7 bases. V was pared by 6 bases and J by 4 bases, with 15 bases of the junction left unmatched. The CDR3 has 16 amino acids. CDR1 is SGHRS, CDR2 YFSETQ, per germline.

This clone showed up just once. The chain is built from TRBV4-1 and TRBJ2-6, with 7 bases identical to TRBD1. Germline trimming cut 2 bases from V and 0 bases from J; bases unmatched to any gene: 10. This CDR3 is 19 amino acids long. CDR1 and CDR2 from the germline V gene are MGHRA and YSYEKL. The CDR3 DNA reads TGCGCCAGCAGCCAACATTCCGGGACAGCCCCCTCTGGGGCCAACGTCCTGACTTTC. Protein product: CASSQHSGTAPSGANVLTF.

The chain joins TRBV6-5 to TRBJ1-5; D gene ambiguous. The germline CDR1 and CDR2 sequences are MNHEY and SVGAGI. This CDR3 has 14 amino acids. V was cut by 5 bases and J by 7 bases, with 15 bases left in between. DNA of the CDR3: TGTGCCAGCAGTCCCTTCGGGGTGGAGCAGCCCCAGCATTTT. Translation gives CASSPFGVEQPQHF.

The chain uses TRBV28 and TRBJ1-4, with D uncertain. From germline, CDR1 is MDHEN and CDR2 SYDVKM. V lost 4 bases and J 8 bases, leaving 14 bases between the germline ends. The CDR3 loop spans 14 amino acids. The CDR3 sequence: CASSWGSNREKLFF. The CDR3 DNA reads as TGTGCCAGCAGTTGGGGTTCCAACCGAGAAAAACTGTTTTTT.

This clone was observed a few times. The chain combines TRBV6-6 with TRBJ1-3; no definite D call. V lost 10 bases, J lost 4 bases, and 11 bases lay in between. The CDR3 is made up of 12 amino acids. Germline V CDR1 and CDR2: MNHNY, SVGAGI (reference sequence). DNA for the CDR3: TGTGCCACCAGAGAGGCCGGAAACACCATATATTTT. It yields the protein CATREAGNTIYF.

V is TRBV7-9 and J is TRBJ1-2, with TRBD1 identical over 8 bases. Germline V gene lookup returns CDR1 SEHNR and CDR2 FQNEAQ (reference sequence). This CDR3 comprises 14 residues. After removal of 5 bases from V and 8 bases from J, the junction contained 10 bases not matched to a gene. Written as DNA, the CDR3 is TGTGCCAGCAGCGCGGCGGGGCAGGGGGCCGGCTACACCTTC. The encoded protein is CASSAAGQGAGYTF.

This chain links TRBV28 with TRBJ1-5, with 10 nucleotides matching TRBD1. The CDR3 sequence is 17 residues long. Trimming cost V 5 bases and J 1 base; bases outside gene matches: 8. Germline CDR1 is MDHEN and CDR2 is SYDVKM. CDR3 sequence (DNA): TGTGCCAGCAGTCCAGCCGGGACAGGGGAAAGCAATCAGCCCCAGCATTTT. Translation gives CASSPAGTGESNQPQHF.

The chain recombines TRBV5-6 with TRBJ1-2; possibly TRBD1 for D (5 bases). CDR1 and CDR2 from the germline V gene are SGHDT and YYEEEE. The CDR3 covers 14 residues. V lost 4 bases, J lost 4 bases, and 14 bases lay in between. DNA of the CDR3: TGTGCCAGCAGCCCGGGACGGCTCCTCTATGGCTACACCTTC. Its protein product is CASSPGRLLYGYTF.

The chain employs TRBV28 and TRBJ2-3, with TRBD2 matching over 15 bases. V lost 10 bases to trimming and J lost 6 bases; unmatched junction nucleotides: 8. The germline gives CDR1 MDHEN, CDR2 SYDVKM. The CDR3 runs 15 residues. The CDR3 DNA is TGTGCCACCCGAAGGACTAGCGGGAGGGGCGATACGCAGTATTTT. Translation gives CATRRTSGRGDTQYF.

This chain links TRBV10-1 with TRBJ1-2; possible D gene TRBD1, 6 bases. With 5 bases removed from V and 0 bases from J, the gap between germline ends came to 22 bases. This CDR3 has 18 amino acids. Germline CDR1 reads WNHNN; CDR2 reads SYGVQD (reference sequence). The CDR3 spells CASSRTGTRSPANYGYTF. In nucleotides, the CDR3 is TGCGCCAGCAGTCGAACCGGGACACGATCACCAGCTAACTATGGCTACACCTTC.

This clone is classed as medium-sized. This chain uses TRBV19 with TRBJ2-1, with 11 bases aligning to TRBD2. With 1 base clipped from V and 7 bases from J, the junction kept 6 bases outside the gene matches. Germline CDR1 and CDR2: LNHDA and SQIVND (reference sequence). The CDR3 extends over 16 amino acids. CDR3 nucleotides: TGTGCCAGTAGTATAGGGACTAGCGGGTTGAAAAATGAGCAGTTCTTC. Its translation: CASSIGTSGLKNEQFF.

Only one count was recorded for this clone. The chain is built from TRBV11-2 and TRBJ2-5; unclear D gene. Trimming removed 5 bases at V and 4 bases at J, with 17 bases between. The CDR3 spans 15 residues. CDR1 and CDR2 (germline): SGHAT, FQNNGV. In nucleotides, the CDR3 is TGTGCCAGCAGCCCCCGGCCCCTAAAACGAGAGACCCAGTACTTC. Protein product: CASSPRPLKRETQYF.

This sequence joins TRBV5-1 and TRBJ1-4, with 7 bases fitting TRBD1. CDR1 is SGHRS, CDR2 YFSETQ, per germline. The CDR3 extends over 14 amino acids. Trimming at V came to 4 bases and at J to 8 bases, leaving 8 bases not matched to a gene. The CDR3 DNA reads as TGCGCCAGCAGCCCTTCAGGGGGTAGGGAAAAACTGTTTTTT. Protein: CASSPSGGREKLFF. Using reference TRBV5-1 and TRBJ1-4 for the parts outside the CDR3, the full variable domain is KAGVTQTPRYLIKTRGQQVTLSCSPISGHRSVSWYQQTPGQGLQFLFEYFSETQRNKGNFPGRFSGRQFSNSRSEMNVSTLELGDSALYLCASSPSGGREKLFFGSGTQLSVL.

The chain recombines TRBV27 with TRBJ2-1; 15 bases align to TRBD2. Germline CDR1 reads MNHEY; CDR2 reads SMNVEV (reference sequence). J was trimmed by 3 bases and V by 3 bases; bases with no gene match: 9. The length of the CDR3 is 19 residues. The CDR3 DNA sequence: TGTGCCAGCAGTTTCCGAGGACTAGCGGGAGGGGTAGGCTACAATGAGCAGTTCTTC. It is translated as CASSFRGLAGGVGYNEQFF.

This clone was picked up one time. The chain recombines TRBV7-9 with TRBJ1-2, with D perhaps matching TRBD1 (5 bases). Germline CDR1 SEHNR, CDR2 FQNEAQ (reference sequence). The CDR3 runs 15 residues. Trimming stripped 2 bases from V and 4 bases from J, with 14 bases between. The CDR3 bases are TGTGCCAGCAGCTTAAGTCAGGGAAGGGTCTATGGCTACACCTTC. As protein: CASSLSQGRVYGYTF.

The chain carries TRBV5-1 and TRBJ2-7; TRBD1 matches at 9 bases. The CDR3 runs 15 residues. Trimming at V came to 0 bases and at J to 2 bases, leaving 3 bases not matched to a gene. CDR1 SGHRS and CDR2 YFSETQ come from the germline V gene. CDR3 sequence reads: CASSLVGTGPYEQYF. CDR3 nucleotide sequence: TGCGCCAGCAGCTTGGTCGGGACAGGGCCCTACGAGCAGTACTTC. The variable domain in full, with the rest retrieved from reference TRBV5-1 and TRBJ2-7, is KAGVTQTPRYLIKTRGQQVTLSCSPISGHRSVSWYQQTPGQGLQFLFEYFSETQRNKGNFPGRFSGRQFSNSRSEMNVSTLELGDSALYLCASSLVGTGPYEQYFGPGTRLTVT.